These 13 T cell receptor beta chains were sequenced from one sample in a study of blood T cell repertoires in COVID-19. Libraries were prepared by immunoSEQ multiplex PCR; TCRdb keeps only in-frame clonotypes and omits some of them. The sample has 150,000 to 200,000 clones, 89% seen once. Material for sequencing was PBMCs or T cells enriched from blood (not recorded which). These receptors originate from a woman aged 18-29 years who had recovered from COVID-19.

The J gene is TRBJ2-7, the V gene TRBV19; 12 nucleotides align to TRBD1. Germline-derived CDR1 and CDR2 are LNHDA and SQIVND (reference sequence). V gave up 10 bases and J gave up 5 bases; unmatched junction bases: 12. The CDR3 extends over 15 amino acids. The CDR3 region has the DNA TGTGCCACGTACCGGGACAGGGGGCCTCTCCACGAGCAGTACTTC. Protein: CATYRDRGPLHEQYF.

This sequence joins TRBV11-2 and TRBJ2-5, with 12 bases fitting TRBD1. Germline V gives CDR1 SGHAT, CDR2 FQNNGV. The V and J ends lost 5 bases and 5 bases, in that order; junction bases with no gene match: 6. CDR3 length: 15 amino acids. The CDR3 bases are TGTGCCAGCAGCCTATCCGGGACAGGGGGCGAGACCCAGTACTTC. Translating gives CASSLSGTGGETQYF.

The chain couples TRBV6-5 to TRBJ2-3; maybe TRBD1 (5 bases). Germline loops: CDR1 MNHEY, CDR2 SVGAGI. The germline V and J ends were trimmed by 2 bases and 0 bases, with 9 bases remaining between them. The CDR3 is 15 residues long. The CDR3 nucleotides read TGTGCCAGCAGTTACAGGGGCCGCAGCACAGATACGCAGTATTTT. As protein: CASSYRGRSTDTQYF.

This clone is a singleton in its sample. The DNA for the CDR3 is TGTGCCAGCAGTATGACAGGGCTGGGCACCGGGGAGCTGTTTTTT. Its protein is CASSMTGLGTGELFF. The gene calls are TRBV28 and TRBJ2-2; TRBD1 matches at 7 bases. Germline loops: CDR1 MDHEN, CDR2 SYDVKM. CDR3 length: 15 amino acids. The junction had 7 bases not matched to a gene; V was cut back by 5 bases and J by 4 bases. Combining the CDR3 with reference TRBV28 and TRBJ2-2 gives the whole variable domain DVKVTQSSRYLVKRTGEKVFLECVQDMDHENMFWYRQDPGLGLRLIYFSYDVKMKEKGDIPEGYSVSREKKERFSLILESASTNQTSMYLCASSMTGLGTGELFFGEGSRLTVL.

CDR3 sequence: CASSLLGFGGTNEQFF. DNA for the CDR3: TGTGCCAGCAGTTTACTGGGATTCGGGGGTACAAATGAGCAGTTCTTC. This sequence joins TRBV27 and TRBJ2-1, with D perhaps matching TRBD2 (6 bases). Germline lookup yields CDR1 MNHEY and CDR2 SMNVEV (reference sequence). V dropped 2 bases and J dropped 7 bases, with 18 bases sitting between them. The CDR3 is 16 amino acids.

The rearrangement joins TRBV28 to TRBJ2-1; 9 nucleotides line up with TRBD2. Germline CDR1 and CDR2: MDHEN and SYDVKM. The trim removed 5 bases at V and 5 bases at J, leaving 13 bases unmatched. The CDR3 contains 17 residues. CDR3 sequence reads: CASSPTPAGGVDNEQFF. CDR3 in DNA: TGTGCCAGCAGTCCCACCCCGGCGGGAGGGGTCGACAATGAGCAGTTCTTC.

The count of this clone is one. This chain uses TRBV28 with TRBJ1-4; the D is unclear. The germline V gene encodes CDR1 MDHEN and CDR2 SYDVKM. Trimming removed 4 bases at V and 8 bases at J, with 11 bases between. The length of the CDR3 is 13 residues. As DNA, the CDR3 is TGTGCCAGCAGTTCTGGGAGTAAGGAAAAACTGTTTTTT. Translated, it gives CASSSGSKEKLFF.

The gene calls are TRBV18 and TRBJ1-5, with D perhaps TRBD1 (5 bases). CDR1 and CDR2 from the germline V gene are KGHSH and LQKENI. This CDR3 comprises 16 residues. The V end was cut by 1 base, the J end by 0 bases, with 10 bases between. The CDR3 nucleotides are TGTGCCAGCTCACCACGGGGCGGGGGTAGCAATCAGCCCCAGCATTTT. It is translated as CASSPRGGGSNQPQHF.

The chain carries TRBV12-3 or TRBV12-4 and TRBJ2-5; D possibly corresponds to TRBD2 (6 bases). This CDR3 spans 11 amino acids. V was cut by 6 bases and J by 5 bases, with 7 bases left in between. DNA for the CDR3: TGTGCCAGCAGCCGGGGGGAGACCCAGTACTTC. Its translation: CASSRGETQYF.

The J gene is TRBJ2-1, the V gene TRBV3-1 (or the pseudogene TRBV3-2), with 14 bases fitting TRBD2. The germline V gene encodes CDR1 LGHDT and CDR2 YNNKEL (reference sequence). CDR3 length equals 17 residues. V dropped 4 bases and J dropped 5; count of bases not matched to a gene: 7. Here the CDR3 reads CASSRRLAGGVNNEQFF. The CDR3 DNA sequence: TGTGCCAGCAGCCGACGACTAGCGGGAGGGGTAAACAATGAGCAGTTCTTC.

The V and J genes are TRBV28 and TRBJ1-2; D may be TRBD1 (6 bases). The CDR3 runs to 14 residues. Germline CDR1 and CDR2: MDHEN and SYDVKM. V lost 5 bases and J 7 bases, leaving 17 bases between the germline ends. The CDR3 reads CASSRTSQGFGYTF. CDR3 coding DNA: TGTGCCAGCAGTCGTACGTCCCAGGGGTTTGGCTACACCTTC.

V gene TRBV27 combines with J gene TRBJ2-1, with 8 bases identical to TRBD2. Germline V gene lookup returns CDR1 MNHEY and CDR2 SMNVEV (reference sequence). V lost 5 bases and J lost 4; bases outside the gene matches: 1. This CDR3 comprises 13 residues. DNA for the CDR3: TGTGCCAGCAGTCTAGCGGGTTACAATGAGCAGTTCTTC. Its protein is CASSLAGYNEQFF.

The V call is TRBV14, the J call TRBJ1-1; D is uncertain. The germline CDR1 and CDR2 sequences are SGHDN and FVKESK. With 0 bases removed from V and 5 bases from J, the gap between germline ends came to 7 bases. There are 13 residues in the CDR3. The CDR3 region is CASSQEVGTEAFF. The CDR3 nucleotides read TGTGCCAGCAGCCAAGAAGTCGGGACTGAAGCTTTCTTT. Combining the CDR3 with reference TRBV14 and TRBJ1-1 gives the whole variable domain EAGVTQFPSHSVIEKGQTVTLRCDPISGHDNLYWYRRVMGKEIKFLLHFVKESKQDESGMPNNRFLAERTGGTYSTLKVQPAELEDSGVYFCASSQEVGTEAFFGQGTRLTVV.